This TCR beta chain appears in the sequencing data of a study of T cells in Graves' hyperthyroidism and ophthalmopathy. Study results and limitations: A model using 13 V-J features told ophthalmopathy apart from stable hyperthyroidism.

As to this clonotype: No antigen is known for it.

Using RNA transcripts as the source, TCR beta CDR3 regions were amplified. During a first-round RT-PCR of the TCR CDR3, the HTBI primer set was used. TCRdb ran MiXCR on the multiplex PCR reads and lists one entry per CDR3 protein. The sample contains about 480,000 distinct CDR3 sequences, approximately 23% of which appear only once. The sequenced material came from blood. The clonotype was recovered from a woman in her 70s with Graves' ophthalmopathy.

CDR3 in DNA: TGTGCCTGGATAAAGGGGGGGGGTGTCAATTCACCCCTCCACTTT. Amino acid sequence: CAWIKGGGVNSPLHF. The chain has TRBV30 and TRBJ1-6, with a tentative D call TRBD1 (6 bases). Deletions cut 4 bases from V and 7 bases from J, with 17 bases between. The germline V gene has CDR1 GTSNPN and CDR2 SVGIG (reference sequence). The CDR3 sequence is 15 residues long.